This T cell receptor beta chain was captured by sequencing in a study of regulatory T cells in long-lasting Graves disease (TCRdb year 2021). Broadly, across the study: Persistent Graves' disease meant more than 5 years of antithyroid drug treatment with TSH receptor autoantibodies that stayed positive. This study used TCR sequencing and RNA sequencing of peripheral blood to compare persistent Graves' disease patients against newly diagnosed Graves' disease patients. The study was registered as a clinical trial and conducted in China. TCR sequencing covered some 13 persistent and 20 or so newly diagnosed Graves' disease patients, about 35 samples in total. Persistent Graves' disease patients in the clinical cohort had taken antithyroid drugs for 8 to 12 years on average. Summary of the overall study and its limitations: The study examined only peripheral blood because the primary lesion, thyroid tissue, could not be accessed. Lower TCR Shannon entropy and fewer highly expanded clones were observed in persistent Graves' disease patients than in newly diagnosed patients, which suggested clonal expansion. More public clonotypes were shared among persistent patients (over 2,500) than among newly diagnosed patients (roughly 1,000). As a limitation, the authors acknowledged that the small sample size may reduce accuracy. Sequencing and analysis were restricted to the TCR beta chain. Persistent disease showed preferential use of TRBV28, TRBJ1-2 and TRBJ2-5, whereas newly diagnosed disease favored TRBV20-1 and TRBJ2-1.

At the junction V is shortened by 1 base and J by 7 bases, with 14 bases in between. Inclusive of the bounding cysteine and phenylalanine, the CDR3 is 14 residues long. The retained sequence is limited to the CDR3, 42 bases, with the frame set at the first base. The CDR1 and CDR2 encoded by the germline V gene are SGHRS and YFSETQ. According to the study, the label for this sample's time point signals: persistent/refractory GD, antithyroid drugs over 5 years with positive TRAb. For both TCR sequencing and RNA sequencing, RNA was extracted from PBMCs in TRIzol. The diagnosis of Graves' disease was made according to American Thyroid Association guidelines. The patients came from an endocrinology department in Xi'an, China. Each patient gave around 9 milliliters of peripheral blood, collected in an EDTA anticoagulant tube. PBMCs were isolated by Ficoll Paque Plus density gradient separation without further T cell sorting. An Agilent 2100 Bioanalyzer and agarose gel were used to check RNA quality, and a NanoDrop 2000 was used to measure RNA concentration.

The method behind the library was multiplex PCR. The listed sequencing device is Illumina HiSeq 4000. iRepertoire HTBI primers and Arm-PCR amplification of CDR3 regions were used to construct TCR beta libraries. PCR products were gel purified before sequencing. In the source study's methods: Across samples, some 62 TRBV and 13 to 15 TRBJ segments were identified and used for gene usage analysis of CDR3 amino acid clonotypes. COPE and FqMerger were used to merge filtered high-quality paired reads into contigs. BLAST was used to align contigs to IMGT TRBV, TRBD and TRBJ reference genes, and CDR3 was defined according to IMGT. Any clonotype with a frequency above 0.1% was classified as a highly expanded clone. Repertoire diversity was measured by Shannon entropy, and V-J evenness by the Gini coefficient. Clonotypes shared by more than one individual were considered public. TCRdb reran the public reads through fastp at Q25 and MiXCR, keeping productive beta chains. Rows are unified per CDR3 protein, each entry keeping the most common DNA and genes. The V and J calls shown here were made by TCRdb, not taken from the authors' results. For this sample the table gives roughly 500,000 distinct CDR3 sequences, of which less than 25% were detected only once. Clones ranked in the top ten supply around 13% of the sample.

As concerns this clonotype: Its antigen is still unknown. It has no much larger one-base neighbor in the sample; base qualities were not kept.

The chain employs TRBV5-1 and TRBJ1-2; the D gene is not confidently resolved. The sequence was collected from a female donor with Graves disease. Sequenced here: peripheral blood mononuclear cells (PBMCs), sampled when the disease was refractory, from a patient treated with antithyroid drugs. Read as DNA, the sequence is TGCGCCAGCAGCTTGAACTTCCAGTCGCGTGGCTACACCTTC. This is translated as CASSLNFQSRGYTF.